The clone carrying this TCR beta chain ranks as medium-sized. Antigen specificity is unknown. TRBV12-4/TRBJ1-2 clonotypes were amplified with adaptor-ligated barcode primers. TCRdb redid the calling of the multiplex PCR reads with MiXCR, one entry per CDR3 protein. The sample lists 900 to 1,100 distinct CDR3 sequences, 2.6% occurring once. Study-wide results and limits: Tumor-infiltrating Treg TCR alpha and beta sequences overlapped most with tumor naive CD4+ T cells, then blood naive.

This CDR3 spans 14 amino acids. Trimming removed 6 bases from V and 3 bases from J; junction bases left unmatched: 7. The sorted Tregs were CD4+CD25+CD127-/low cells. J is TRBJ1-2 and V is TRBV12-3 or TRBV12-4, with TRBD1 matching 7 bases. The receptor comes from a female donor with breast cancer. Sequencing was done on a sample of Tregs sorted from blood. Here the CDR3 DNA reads TGTGCCAGCAGGTCGACAGGGATCGACTATGGCTACACCTTC. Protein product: CASRSTGIDYGYTF.